This TCR beta chain was sequenced for a study of beta chain features in type 1 diabetes. The investigators reverse transcribed all of the isolated RNA, so they sequenced expressed TCRB transcripts. TCRdb's copy holds only in-frame clones and misses some; the assay was immunoSEQ multiplex PCR. Counted here are over 700,000 clones, roughly a sixth occurring once; the ten biggest clones make up 0.02% to 0.03%. Blood was collected once per donor into heparin, averaging about 0.12 L. Central memory, naive, regulatory and stem cell-like memory CD4+ cells were sorted by CD45RO/CCR7/CD25/CD127/CD95/CD27. The germline CDR1 and CDR2 sequences are MGHDK and SYGVNS. V gave up 8 bases and J gave up 0 bases; unmatched junction bases: 9. The CDR3 consists of 17 residues.

The origin of this receptor is a young woman in good health. The rearrangement joins TRBV25-1 to TRBJ2-6; 8 bases map to TRBD1. The specimen sequenced was naive CD4+ T cells from blood. CDR3 DNA sequence: TGTGCCAGCCATCCGGGGACAGGAGTCTCTGGGGCCAACGTCCTGACTTTC. Translation: CASHPGTGVSGANVLTF.